The 13 T cell receptor beta chains in this list originate from one sample, sequenced in a study of blood T cell repertoires in COVID-19. The table came from immunoSEQ multiplex PCR; TCRdb's copy has only in-frame clones and leaves some out. The table records tens of thousands of clones, approximately 84% of them present only once. The sample comprised peripheral blood. The receptors stem from a man between 45 and 60 years old with active COVID-19.

The chain employs TRBV6-2 or TRBV6-3 and TRBJ1-1, with a possible D match to TRBD1 (5 bases). The CDR3 is made up of 17 amino acids. Germline CDR1 and CDR2: MNHEY and SVGEGT. V lost 0 bases and J lost 0, with 14 bases in between. CDR3 residues: CASSYSDRLGVNTEAFF. CDR3 nucleotide sequence: TGTGCCAGCAGTTACTCGGATCGGTTAGGGGTGAACACTGAAGCTTTCTTT.

The chain couples TRBV5-1 to TRBJ2-2, with TRBD1 matching 10 bases. The V segment lost 2 bases and the J segment 6 bases; nucleotides outside the gene matches: 7. The CDR3 sequence is 16 residues long. Germline assignment: CDR1 SGHRS and CDR2 YFSETQ. The CDR3 spells CASSFDRTGGAGELFF. DNA of the CDR3: TGCGCCAGCAGCTTCGATCGGACAGGGGGGGCCGGGGAGCTGTTTTTT.

This chain uses TRBV6-1 with TRBJ1-6, with a weak D call TRBD1 (6 bases). Trimming left V 2 bases short and J 7 bases short, with 15 bases between. CDR1 MNHNS and CDR2 SASEGT come from the germline V gene. This CDR3 is 16 amino acids long. The CDR3 here is CASSERSGGGNSPLHF. CDR3 coding DNA: TGTGCCAGCAGTGAAAGGAGCGGGGGGGGCAATTCACCCCTCCACTTT.

The chain joins TRBV27 to TRBJ2-2; no firm D call. The germline V and J ends were trimmed by 2 bases and 0 bases, with 10 bases remaining between them. The germline gives CDR1 MNHEY, CDR2 SMNVEV (reference sequence). CDR3 length: 16 amino acids. The CDR3 spells CASSLGVKANTGELFF. In DNA form, the CDR3 reads TGTGCCAGCAGTTTAGGAGTTAAGGCGAACACCGGGGAGCTGTTTTTT.

V gene TRBV4-1 combines with J gene TRBJ2-7; 9 bases match TRBD2. The V gene's germline CDR1 is MGHRA and CDR2 YSYEKL. The CDR3 consists of 14 residues. Trimming cost V 6 bases and J 5 bases; bases outside gene matches: 8. CDR3 in DNA: TGCGCCAGCAGTCTTAGGGCGGGGGGGGACGAGCAGTACTTC. Amino acid sequence: CASSLRAGGDEQYF.

The chain employs TRBV18 and TRBJ2-7; 10 bases align to TRBD1. The CDR3 consists of 14 residues. With V trimmed by 6 bases and J by 5 bases, 7 bases remained unmatched. CDR1 and CDR2 from the germline V gene are KGHSH and LQKENI. In DNA, the CDR3 is TGTGCCAGCTCGCCGGGGACAGGGGTCAACGAGCAGTACTTC. Residues: CASSPGTGVNEQYF. The complete variable domain, with remaining parts taken from reference TRBV18 and TRBJ2-7, reads NAGVMQNPRHLVRRRGQEARLRCSPMKGHSHVYWYRQLPEEGLKFMVYLQKENIIDESGMPKERFSAEFPKEGPSILRIQQVVRGDSAAYFCASSPGTGVNEQYFGPGTRLTVT.

The V and J genes are TRBV7-2 and TRBJ2-5, with 11 bases that match TRBD2. The CDR3 covers 18 residues. Losses at the gene ends were 3 bases for V and 1 base for J; bases not matched to a gene: 10. The germline gives CDR1 SGHTA, CDR2 FQGNSA. CDR3 nucleotides: TGTGCCAGCAGCTTTTCCGGACTAGCGGGTCCCCGCCAAGAGACCCAGTACTTC. It encodes CASSFSGLAGPRQETQYF. Together with reference TRBV7-2 and TRBJ2-5, the CDR3 gives the full variable domain: GAGVSQSPSNKVTEKGKDVELRCDPISGHTALYWYRQSLGQGLEFLIYFQGNSAPDKSGLPSDRFSAERTGGSVSTLTIQRTQQEDSAVYLCASSFSGLAGPRQETQYFGPGTRLLVL.

This chain uses TRBV18 with TRBJ1-1; 7 nucleotides match TRBD1. This CDR3 comprises 18 residues. Germline lookup yields CDR1 KGHSH and CDR2 LQKENI. V dropped 3 bases and J dropped 6; count of bases not matched to a gene: 19. The CDR3 protein is CASSPLSGLQGLTAEAFF. The CDR3 region has the DNA TGTGCCAGCTCACCGCTATCGGGGTTACAGGGGTTAACAGCTGAAGCTTTCTTT.

This sequence joins TRBV4-1 and TRBJ1-4; D not certain. Germline CDR1 and CDR2: MGHRA and YSYEKL. With 4 bases removed from V and 2 bases from J, the gap between germline ends came to 8 bases. CDR3 size: 14 residues. The CDR3 nucleotides read TGCGCCAGCAGCCCCGTTGTGACTAATGAAAAACTGTTTTTT. Its translation: CASSPVVTNEKLFF.

The genes are TRBV18 and TRBJ1-1, with D unclear. Germline-derived CDR1 and CDR2 are KGHSH and LQKENI. The CDR3 consists of 15 residues. Trimming cost V 1 base and J 1 base, with 10 bases left between them. The CDR3 region has the DNA TGTGCCAGCTCACCACTCTCAACAGCGAACACTGAAGCTTTCTTT. Protein product: CASSPLSTANTEAFF.

This chain connects TRBV28 to TRBJ2-7; TRBD1 matches 10 bases. CDR1 and CDR2 (germline): MDHEN, SYDVKM. The CDR3 is 12 amino acids. V was pared by 6 bases and J by 7 bases, with 3 bases of the junction left unmatched. The CDR3 spells CASSGTGVEQYF. DNA for the CDR3: TGTGCCAGCAGCGGGACAGGGGTTGAGCAGTACTTC.

This chain joins TRBV6-4 and TRBJ1-2; weak D call: TRBD1 (6 bases). V was trimmed by 6 bases and J by 2 bases, leaving 16 bases between them. Germline loops: CDR1 MRHNA, CDR2 SNTAGT. The CDR3 is 15 amino acids. CDR3 sequence reads: CASRPGQGFNYGYTF. CDR3 bases: TGTGCCAGCAGACCGGGACAAGGCTTCAACTATGGCTACACCTTC.

Here the CDR3 reads CASSSQGGGNTIYF. CDR3 nucleotide sequence: TGTGCCAGCTCATCACAGGGAGGTGGAAACACCATATATTTT. The chain uses TRBV18 and TRBJ1-3, with D maybe TRBD1 (6 bases). Deletions cut 5 bases from V and 3 bases from J, with 11 bases between. CDR1 and CDR2 (germline): KGHSH, LQKENI. This CDR3 region has 14 residues.